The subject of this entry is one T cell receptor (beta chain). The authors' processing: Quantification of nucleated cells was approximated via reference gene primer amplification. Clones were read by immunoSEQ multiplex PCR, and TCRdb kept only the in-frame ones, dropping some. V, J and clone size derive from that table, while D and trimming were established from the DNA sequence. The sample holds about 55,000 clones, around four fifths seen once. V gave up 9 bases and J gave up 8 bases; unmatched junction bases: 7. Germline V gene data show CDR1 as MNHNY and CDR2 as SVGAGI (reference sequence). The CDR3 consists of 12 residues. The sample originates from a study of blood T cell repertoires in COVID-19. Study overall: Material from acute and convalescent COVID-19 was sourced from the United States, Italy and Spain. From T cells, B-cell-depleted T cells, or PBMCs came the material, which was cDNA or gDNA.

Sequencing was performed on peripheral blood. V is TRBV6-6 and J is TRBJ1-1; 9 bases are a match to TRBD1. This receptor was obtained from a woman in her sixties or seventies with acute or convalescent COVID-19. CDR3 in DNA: TGTGCCAGTATGGGACAGGGCGTCGAAGCTTTCTTT. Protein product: CASMGQGVEAFF.